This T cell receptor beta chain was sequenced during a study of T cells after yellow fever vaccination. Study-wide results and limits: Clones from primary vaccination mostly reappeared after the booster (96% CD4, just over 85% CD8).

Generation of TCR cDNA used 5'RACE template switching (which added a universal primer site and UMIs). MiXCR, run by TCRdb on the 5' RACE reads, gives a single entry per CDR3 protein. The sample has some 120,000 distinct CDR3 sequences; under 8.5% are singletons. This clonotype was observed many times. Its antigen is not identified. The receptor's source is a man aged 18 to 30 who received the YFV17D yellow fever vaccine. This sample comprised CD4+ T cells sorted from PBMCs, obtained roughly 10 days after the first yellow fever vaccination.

This CDR3 is CASSLTLGEQFF. The CDR3 DNA follows: TGTGCCAGCAGCTTAACTTTGGGCGAGCAGTTCTTC. The rearrangement joins TRBV7-8 to TRBJ2-1; unclear D gene. Germline loops: CDR1 SGHVS, CDR2 FQNEAQ. V was clipped by 2 bases and J by 10 bases, with 9 bases between them. The CDR3 runs to 12 residues.